Each of the 27 T cell receptor beta chains below was sequenced from the same sample in a study of T cell responses to AZD1222 COVID-19 vaccine (dated by TCRdb to about 2021). The label giving this sample's time point can be read as: baseline before first vaccination. The meaning of the sample's treatment or condition label: meningococcal conjugate vaccine given as trial control. Receptor amplification or capture employed the immunoSEQ multiplex PCR assay. TCRdb obtained this table from immuneACCESS and retained in-frame rearrangements with V and J assigned. These tables miss some clones; where compared with another copy, unresolved V genes account for less than half of the shortfall, and the remainder is unexplained. This sample comprises approximately 140,000 clones, more than 85% of them detected only once. The ten largest make up over 0.9% of the sample. This material consisted of peripheral blood, taken on day 0 of MenACWY control vaccination. The receptor set was obtained from an adult in good health.

This chain uses TRBV9 with TRBJ1-6, with D possibly matching TRBD1 (6 bases). The CDR3 is made up of 15 amino acids. Per germline, CDR1 SGDLS and CDR2 YYNGEE. V was pared by 3 bases and J by 5 bases, with 12 bases between. The CDR3 sequence is CASSADQGNNSPLHF. The CDR3 bases are TGTGCCAGCAGCGCCGATCAGGGGAATAATTCACCCCTCCACTTT.

This chain joins TRBV5-4 and TRBJ2-1, with TRBD2 matching 11 bases. Germline V lookup: CDR1 SGHNT, CDR2 YYREEE (reference sequence). Losses at the gene ends were 0 bases for V and 8 bases for J; bases not matched to a gene: 4. The CDR3 contains 15 residues. CDR3 protein: CASSLGSGGAHEQFF. CDR3 DNA sequence: TGTGCCAGCAGCTTGGGTAGCGGGGGGGCCCATGAGCAGTTCTTC.

V gene TRBV2 combines with J gene TRBJ1-5, with no clear D. Trimming left V 0 bases short and J 0 bases short, with 12 bases between. The CDR3 length is 17 residues. The germline CDR1 and CDR2 sequences are SNHLY and FYNNEI. The CDR3 bases are TGTGCCAGCAGTGAAGCGCGGGCGCTAGCTAGCAATCAGCCCCAGCATTTT. Protein: CASSEARALASNQPQHF.

The V call is TRBV7-9, the J call TRBJ1-1; D not certain. CDR1 and CDR2 from the germline V gene are SEHNR and FQNEAQ (reference sequence). The CDR3 is made up of 13 amino acids. V lost 8 bases, J lost 0 bases, and 10 bases lay in between. This CDR3 reads CASLYHMNTEAFF. Here the CDR3 DNA reads TGTGCCAGCTTATACCACATGAACACTGAAGCTTTCTTT. Filled out from reference TRBV7-9 and TRBJ1-1, the complete variable domain reads DTGVSQNPRHKITKRGQNVTFRCDPISEHNRLYWYRQTLGQGPEFLTYFQNEAQLEKSRLLSDRFSAERPKGSFSTLEIQRTEQGDSAMYLCASLYHMNTEAFFGQGTRLTVV.

The rearrangement links TRBV19 to TRBJ1-2; D is unresolved. The germline CDR1 and CDR2 sequences are LNHDA and SQIVND (reference sequence). This CDR3 spans 13 amino acids. V lost 7 bases and J 3 bases, leaving 12 bases between the germline ends. CDR3 protein: CASKGLGDYGYTF. CDR3 DNA: TGTGCCAGTAAGGGCCTTGGGGACTATGGCTACACCTTC.

V and J are TRBV7-2 and TRBJ1-5; TRBD1 is a possible D gene (6 bases). V was pared by 5 bases and J by 2 bases, with 16 bases between. The CDR3 is 16 amino acids. The V gene's germline CDR1 is SGHTA and CDR2 FQGNSA. DNA of the CDR3: TGTGCCAGCAGCCCATGGGGGGGCGCGGGCAATCAGCCCCAGCATTTT. This gives the protein CASSPWGGAGNQPQHF.

V usage is TRBV7-9 and J usage is TRBJ1-2; D perhaps matches TRBD1 (5 bases). Germline V gene sequence: CDR1 SEHNR, CDR2 FQNEAQ (reference sequence). The CDR3 loop spans 13 amino acids. V was cut by 1 base and J by 4 bases, with 7 bases left in between. The CDR3 protein is CASSLGQIYGYTF. The CDR3, as DNA: TGTGCCAGCAGCTTAGGACAGATCTATGGCTACACCTTC.

This chain uses TRBV2 with TRBJ1-5, with 8 bases matching TRBD1. CDR1 and CDR2 (germline): SNHLY, FYNNEI. The CDR3 is 14 amino acids. V shed 2 bases and J 9 bases; nucleotides not matched to a gene: 6. The CDR3: CASSERAGGRPQHF. The DNA for the CDR3 is TGTGCCAGCAGTGAAAGGGCAGGGGGCAGGCCCCAGCATTTT. The full variable domain, in which reference TRBV2 and TRBJ1-5 provide the parts outside the CDR3, is EPEVTQTPSHQVTQMGQEVILRCVPISNHLYFYWYRQILGQKVEFLVSFYNNEISEKSEIFDDQFSVERPDGSNFTLKIRSTKLEDSAMYFCASSERAGGRPQHFGDGTRLSIL.

This sequence joins TRBV7-8 and TRBJ2-1, with a tentative D call TRBD2 (6 bases). V lost 4 bases, J lost 4 bases, and 17 bases lay in between. Germline V gene sequence: CDR1 SGHVS, CDR2 FQNEAQ. This CDR3 is 16 amino acids long. The CDR3 DNA is TGTGCCAGCAGCTCTACCCCGCGGGGAAGGTACAATGAGCAGTTCTTC. Protein product: CASSSTPRGRYNEQFF.

The chain couples TRBV6-5 to TRBJ1-2, with D hard to call. CDR3 length: 14 amino acids. The V end was cut by 7 bases, the J end by 4 bases, with 16 bases between. Germline V gives CDR1 MNHEY, CDR2 SVGAGI. This CDR3 reads CASTTLGKSYGYTF. Written as DNA, the CDR3 is TGTGCCAGCACCACTCTAGGGAAGAGCTATGGCTACACCTTC.

The chain uses TRBV5-8 and TRBJ1-3; a possible D gene is TRBD1 (5 bases). The CDR3 spans 17 residues. V lost 0 bases, J lost 2 bases, and 15 bases lay in between. Germline V lookup: CDR1 SGHTS, CDR2 YDEGEE. The CDR3 bases are TGTGCCAGCAGCTTGGTACGAGCAGGGAAAGCTGGAAACACCATATATTTT. This sequence encodes CASSLVRAGKAGNTIYF. The whole variable domain, filled in from reference TRBV5-8 and TRBJ1-3, reads EAGVTQSPTHLIKTRGQQATLRCSPISGHTSVYWYQQALGLGLQFLLWYDEGEERNRGNFPPRFSGRQFPNYSSELNVNALELEDSALYLCASSLVRAGKAGNTIYFGEGSWLTVV.

The chain has TRBV6-5 and TRBJ1-3, with no clear D. Germline-derived CDR1 and CDR2 are MNHEY and SVGAGI. Trimming removed 5 bases at V and 0 bases at J, with 11 bases between. This CDR3 is 15 amino acids long. The CDR3 protein is CASSPDGHSGNTIYF. CDR3 bases: TGTGCCAGCAGTCCCGACGGCCACTCTGGAAACACCATATATTTT.

The chain recombines TRBV19 with TRBJ2-7; no clear D gene. The germline V gene has CDR1 LNHDA and CDR2 SQIVND (reference sequence). V was shortened by 1 base and J by 0 bases, with 7 bases between the two germline ends. This CDR3 contains 14 residues. This chain's CDR3 is CASSIGGPSYEQYF. The CDR3 DNA follows: TGTGCCAGTAGTATAGGTGGGCCCTCCTACGAGCAGTACTTC.

The genes are TRBV6-5 and TRBJ1-2; D is perhaps TRBD1 (6 bases). Germline values: CDR1 MNHEY, CDR2 SVGAGI. V was trimmed by 7 bases and J by 3 bases, leaving 18 bases between them. CDR3 length equals 15 residues. Written as DNA, the CDR3 is TGTGCCAGCACCACATTGCAGGGGATCGACTATGGCTACACCTTC. This sequence encodes CASTTLQGIDYGYTF.

V usage is TRBV5-1 and J usage is TRBJ2-2; D is uncertain. This CDR3 has 15 residues. Trimming stripped 2 bases from V and 2 bases from J, with 10 bases between. Germline loops: CDR1 SGHRS, CDR2 YFSETQ. CDR3 protein: CASSFEGINTGELFF. The CDR3, as DNA: TGCGCCAGCAGCTTCGAAGGGATAAACACCGGGGAGCTGTTTTTT.

This clone appeared once. V is TRBV4-3 and J is TRBJ1-3; 7 positions agree with TRBD1. The V gene's germline CDR1 is LGHNA and CDR2 YSLEER. The CDR3 runs 17 residues. The V segment lost 0 bases and the J segment 0 bases; nucleotides outside the gene matches: 5. DNA of the CDR3: TGCGCCAGCAGCCAAGAAACCGGGACAGTCTCTGGAAACACCATATATTTT. Its translation: CASSQETGTVSGNTIYF.

This clone was observed a single time. The CDR3 DNA follows: TGTGCCAGCAGTGAGACCGACCGCGGGAGAGACTACGAGCAGTACTTC. It translates to CASSETDRGRDYEQYF. The rearrangement links TRBV2 to TRBJ2-7; TRBD2 agrees at 7 bases. The CDR3 covers 16 residues. Germline V lookup: CDR1 SNHLY, CDR2 FYNNEI. V dropped 3 bases and J dropped 3; count of bases not matched to a gene: 11.

This sequence joins TRBV6-5 and TRBJ1-1; unclear D gene. Germline V gene lookup returns CDR1 MNHEY and CDR2 SVGAGI. Trimming cost V 6 bases and J 4 bases, with 21 bases left between them. This CDR3 is built from 16 residues. Here the CDR3 reads CASSYVPGRGGTEAFF. The CDR3 nucleotides read TGTGCCAGCAGCTACGTCCCCGGGCGAGGTGGCACTGAAGCTTTCTTT.

This clone was recorded only once. The chain links TRBV30 to TRBJ1-4; 7 bases match TRBD1. From germline, CDR1 is GTSNPN and CDR2 SVGIG (reference sequence). The CDR3 is 14 amino acids. The V gene end was trimmed by 5 bases and the J gene end by 4 bases; junction bases not matched to a gene: 7. DNA for the CDR3: TGTGCCTGGCAGGGGGTCGGCGGTAATGAAAAACTGTTTTTT. This gives the protein CAWQGVGGNEKLFF. Supplemented by reference TRBV30 and TRBJ1-4, the full variable domain reads SQTIHQWPATLVQPVGSPLSLECTVEGTSNPNLYWYRQAAGRGLQLLFYSVGIGQISSEVPQNLSASRPQDRQFILSSKKLLLSDSGFYLCAWQGVGGNEKLFFGSGTQLSVL.

As concerns this clone: Compared with germline, one end of the junction differs, possibly owing to a read error. The rearrangement links TRBV5-1 to TRBJ2-6, with D perhaps matching TRBD1 or TRBD2 (5 bases each). The CDR3 runs to 14 residues. CDR1 SGHRS and CDR2 YFSETQ come from the germline V gene. In DNA form, the CDR3 reads TGCGCCAGCAGTTTGGGGGTCGGGGCCAACGTCCTGACTTTC. This gives the protein CASSLGVGANVLTF. The whole variable domain, remainder taken from reference TRBV5-1 and TRBJ2-6, is KAGVTQTPRYLIKTRGQQVTLSCSPISGHRSVSWYQQTPGQGLQFLFEYFSETQRNKGNFPGRFSGRQFSNSRSEMNVSTLELGDSALYLCASSLGVGANVLTFGAGSRLTVL.

The genes are TRBV24-1 and TRBJ2-1; 8 bases line up with TRBD2. V shed 9 bases, J shed 5 bases, and the junction held 11 bases outside the gene matches. The germline CDR1 and CDR2 sequences are KGHDR and SFDVKD. CDR3 size: 15 residues. The CDR3 DNA follows: TGTGCCACCCGAGGCGGGGGGCCCCCCCACAATGAGCAGTTCTTC. Amino acids: CATRGGGPPHNEQFF.

The chain joins TRBV28 to TRBJ2-5; 7 bases agree with TRBD2. Germline V gene sequence: CDR1 MDHEN, CDR2 SYDVKM. This CDR3 is built from 17 residues. With 7 bases clipped from V and 1 base from J, the junction kept 15 bases outside the gene matches. CDR3 nucleotides: TGTGCCAGCACCCGTAACCGGCTAGCGGTGATCCAAGAGACCCAGTACTTC. It specifies CASTRNRLAVIQETQYF.

This clone has only one observation. CDR3 DNA: TGTGCCAGCAGTCCAGGGACAGGGTATGGCTACACCTTC. It is translated as CASSPGTGYGYTF. The genes are TRBV6-5 and TRBJ1-2, with TRBD1 identical over 9 bases. This CDR3 has 13 residues. Germline lookup yields CDR1 MNHEY and CDR2 SVGAGI. J was trimmed by 5 bases and V by 5 bases; bases with no gene match: 3.

CDR3 sequence: CASSLRQGDYGYTF. The CDR3 DNA reads TGTGCCAGCAGCTTAAGACAGGGCGACTATGGCTACACCTTC. This chain uses TRBV5-8 with TRBJ1-2; 7 bases agree with TRBD1. This CDR3 contains 14 residues. Germline loops: CDR1 SGHTS, CDR2 YDEGEE. The V gene end was trimmed by 2 bases and the J gene end by 3 bases; junction bases not matched to a gene: 4.

J is TRBJ2-7 and V is TRBV28; TRBD1 matches at 10 bases. Germline V gene data show CDR1 as MDHEN and CDR2 as SYDVKM. This CDR3 comprises 17 residues. J lost 3 bases, V lost 7 bases, and 15 bases had no gene match. CDR3: CASTTAGQGTQLYEQYF. In nucleotides, the CDR3 is TGTGCCAGCACCACGGCGGGACAGGGGACCCAACTCTACGAGCAGTACTTC.

The chain links TRBV11-1 to TRBJ1-5; TRBD1 aligns across 9 bases. The germline gives CDR1 SGHAT, CDR2 FQDESV (reference sequence). The CDR3 is made up of 15 amino acids. Unmatched junction bases numbered 2, after V lost 5 bases and J lost 0 bases. CDR3 sequence reads: CASSEGQGSNQPQHF. DNA for the CDR3: TGTGCCAGCAGCGAGGGACAGGGTAGCAATCAGCCCCAGCATTTT.

The J gene is TRBJ2-5, the V gene TRBV5-5; TRBD2 aligns across 12 bases. This CDR3 is 16 amino acids long. Losses at the gene ends were 0 bases for V and 2 bases for J; bases not matched to a gene: 2. Germline V gene data show CDR1 as SGHKS and CDR2 as YYEKEE (reference sequence). This chain's CDR3 is CASSLVLAGGQETQYF. The CDR3 nucleotides are TGTGCCAGCAGCTTGGTCCTAGCGGGAGGGCAAGAGACCCAGTACTTC.